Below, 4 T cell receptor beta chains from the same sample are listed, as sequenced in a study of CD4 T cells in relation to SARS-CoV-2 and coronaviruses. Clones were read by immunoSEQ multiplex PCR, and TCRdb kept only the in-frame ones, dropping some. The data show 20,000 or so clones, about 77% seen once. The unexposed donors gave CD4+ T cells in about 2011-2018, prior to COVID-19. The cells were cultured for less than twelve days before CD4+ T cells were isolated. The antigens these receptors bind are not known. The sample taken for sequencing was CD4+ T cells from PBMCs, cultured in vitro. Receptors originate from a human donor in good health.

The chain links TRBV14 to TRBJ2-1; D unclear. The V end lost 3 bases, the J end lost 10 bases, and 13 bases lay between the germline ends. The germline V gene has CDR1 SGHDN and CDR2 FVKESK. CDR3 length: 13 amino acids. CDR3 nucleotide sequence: TGTGCCAGCAGCCACGCAAACGTCGCGGAGCAGTTCTTC. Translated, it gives CASSHANVAEQFF.

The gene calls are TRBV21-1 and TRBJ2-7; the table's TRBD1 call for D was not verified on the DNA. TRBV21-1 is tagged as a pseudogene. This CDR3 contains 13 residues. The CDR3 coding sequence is TGTGCCAGCAGCAAAGACAACTCCTACGAGCAGTACTTC. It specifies CASSKDNSYEQYF.

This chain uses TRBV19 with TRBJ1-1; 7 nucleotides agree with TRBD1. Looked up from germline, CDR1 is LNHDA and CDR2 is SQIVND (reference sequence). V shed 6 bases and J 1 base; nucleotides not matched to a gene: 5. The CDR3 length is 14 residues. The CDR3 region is CASRPRTGNTEAFF. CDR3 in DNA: TGTGCCAGTAGACCCCGGACAGGGAACACTGAAGCTTTCTTT.

For the CDR3, the DNA is TGTGCCAGCAGTTTAAAAGAGCAGTTCTTC. It translates to CASSLKEQFF. The chain combines TRBV28 with TRBJ2-1; D gene unclear. The V gene's germline CDR1 is MDHEN and CDR2 SYDVKM. CDR3 length: 10 residues. The V end lost 2 bases, the J end lost 10 bases, and 3 bases lay between the germline ends.